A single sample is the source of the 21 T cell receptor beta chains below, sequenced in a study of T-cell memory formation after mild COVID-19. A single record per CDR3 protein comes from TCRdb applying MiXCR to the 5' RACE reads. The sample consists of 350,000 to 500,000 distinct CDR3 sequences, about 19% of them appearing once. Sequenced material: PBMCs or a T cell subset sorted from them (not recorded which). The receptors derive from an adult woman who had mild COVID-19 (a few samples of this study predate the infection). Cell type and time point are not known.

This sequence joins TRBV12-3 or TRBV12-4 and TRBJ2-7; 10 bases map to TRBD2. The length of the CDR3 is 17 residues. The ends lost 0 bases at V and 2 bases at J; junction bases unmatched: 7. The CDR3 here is CASSLALTSGYTYEQYF. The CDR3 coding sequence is TGTGCCAGCAGTTTAGCACTGACTAGCGGGTATACCTACGAGCAGTACTTC.

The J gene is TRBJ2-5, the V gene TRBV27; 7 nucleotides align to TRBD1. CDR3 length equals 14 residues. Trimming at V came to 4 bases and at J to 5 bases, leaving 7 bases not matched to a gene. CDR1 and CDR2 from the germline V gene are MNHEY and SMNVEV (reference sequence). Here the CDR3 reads CASSSLTGLETQYF. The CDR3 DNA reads TGTGCCAGCAGTTCATTGACAGGGTTGGAGACCCAGTACTTC.

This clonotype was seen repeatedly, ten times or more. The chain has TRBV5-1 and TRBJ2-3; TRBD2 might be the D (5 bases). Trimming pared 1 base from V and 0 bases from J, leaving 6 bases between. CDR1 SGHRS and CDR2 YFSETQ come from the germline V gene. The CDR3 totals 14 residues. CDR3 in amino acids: CASSLPGSTDTQYF. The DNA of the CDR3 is TGCGCCAGCAGCTTGCCGGGGAGCACAGATACGCAGTATTTT.

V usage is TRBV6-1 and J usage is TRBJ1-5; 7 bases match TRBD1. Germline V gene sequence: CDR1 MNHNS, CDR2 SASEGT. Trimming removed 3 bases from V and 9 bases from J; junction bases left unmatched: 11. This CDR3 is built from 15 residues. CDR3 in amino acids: CASSDGDSLSRPQHF. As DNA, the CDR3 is TGTGCCAGCAGTGACGGGGACAGCCTATCTCGGCCCCAGCATTTT.

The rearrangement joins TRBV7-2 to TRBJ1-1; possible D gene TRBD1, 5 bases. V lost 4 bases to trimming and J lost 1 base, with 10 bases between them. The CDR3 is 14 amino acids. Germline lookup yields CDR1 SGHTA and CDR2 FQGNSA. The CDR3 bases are TGTGCCAGCAGCTCTGGACACCAGAACACTGAAGCTTTCTTT. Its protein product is CASSSGHQNTEAFF. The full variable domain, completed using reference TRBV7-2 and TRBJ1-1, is GAGVSQSPSNKVTEKGKDVELRCDPISGHTALYWYRQSLGQGLEFLIYFQGNSAPDKSGLPSDRFSAERTGGSVSTLTIQRTQQEDSAVYLCASSSGHQNTEAFFGQGTRLTVV.

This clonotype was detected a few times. CDR3 in DNA: TGCAGTGCCATGACAGGGGGGGAGACCCAGTACTTC. Translated: CSAMTGGETQYF. The chain carries TRBV20-1 and TRBJ2-5, with 9 bases lining up with TRBD1. The ends lost 6 bases at V and 5 bases at J; junction bases unmatched: 4. This CDR3 comprises 12 residues. Germline values: CDR1 DFQATT, CDR2 SNEGSKA (reference sequence).

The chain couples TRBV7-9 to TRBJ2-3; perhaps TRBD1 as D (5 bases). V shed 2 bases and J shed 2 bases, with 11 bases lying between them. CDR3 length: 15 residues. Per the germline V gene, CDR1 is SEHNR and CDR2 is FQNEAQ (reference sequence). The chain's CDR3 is CASSLWGSDTDTQYF. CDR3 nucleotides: TGTGCCAGCAGCTTATGGGGCAGCGACACAGATACGCAGTATTTT.

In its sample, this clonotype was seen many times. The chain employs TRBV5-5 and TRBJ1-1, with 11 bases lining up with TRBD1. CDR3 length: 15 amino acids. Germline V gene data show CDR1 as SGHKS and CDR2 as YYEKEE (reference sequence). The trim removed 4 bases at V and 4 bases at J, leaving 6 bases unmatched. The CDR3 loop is CASSLGTGGITEAFF. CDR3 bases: TGTGCCAGCAGCCTAGGGACAGGGGGTATCACTGAAGCTTTCTTT.

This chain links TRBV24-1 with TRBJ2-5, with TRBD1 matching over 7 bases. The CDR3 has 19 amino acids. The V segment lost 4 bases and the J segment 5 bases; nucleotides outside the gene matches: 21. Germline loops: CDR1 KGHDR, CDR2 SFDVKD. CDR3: CATSDSGQEVSLTEETQYF. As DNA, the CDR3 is TGTGCCACCAGTGACTCTGGACAGGAAGTCTCTCTAACTGAGGAGACCCAGTACTTC.

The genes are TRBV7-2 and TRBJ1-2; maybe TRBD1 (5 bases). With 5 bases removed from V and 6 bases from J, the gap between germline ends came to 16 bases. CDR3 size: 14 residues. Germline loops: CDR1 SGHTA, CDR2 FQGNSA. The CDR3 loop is CASSIDQGWHGYTF. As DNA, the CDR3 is TGTGCCAGCAGCATCGACCAGGGTTGGCATGGCTACACCTTC.

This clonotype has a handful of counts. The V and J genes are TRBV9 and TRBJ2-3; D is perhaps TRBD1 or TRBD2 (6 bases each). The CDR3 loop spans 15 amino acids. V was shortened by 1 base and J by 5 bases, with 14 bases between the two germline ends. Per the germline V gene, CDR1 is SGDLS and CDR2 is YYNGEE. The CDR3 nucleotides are TGTGCCAGCAGCGTATTGTCCGGGGGCGGAGATACGCAGTATTTT. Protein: CASSVLSGGGDTQYF. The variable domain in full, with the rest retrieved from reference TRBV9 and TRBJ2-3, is DSGVTQTPKHLITATGQRVTLRCSPRSGDLSVYWYQQSLDQGLQFLIQYYNGEERAKGNILERFSAQQFPDLHSELNLSSLELGDSALYFCASSVLSGGGDTQYFGPGTRLTVL.

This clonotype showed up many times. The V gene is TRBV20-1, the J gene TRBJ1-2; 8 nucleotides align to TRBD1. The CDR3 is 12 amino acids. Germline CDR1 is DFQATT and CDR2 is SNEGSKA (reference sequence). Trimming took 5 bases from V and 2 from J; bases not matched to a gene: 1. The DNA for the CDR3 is TGCAGTGCTCGGACAGGGAACTATGGCTACACCTTC. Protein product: CSARTGNYGYTF.

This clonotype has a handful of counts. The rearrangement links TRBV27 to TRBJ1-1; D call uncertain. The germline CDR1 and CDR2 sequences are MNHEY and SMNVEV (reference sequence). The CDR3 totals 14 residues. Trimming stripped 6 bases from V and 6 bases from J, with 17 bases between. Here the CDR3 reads CASRGSATNAEAFF. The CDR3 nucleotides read TGTGCCAGCAGGGGTTCGGCCACTAACGCTGAAGCTTTCTTT.

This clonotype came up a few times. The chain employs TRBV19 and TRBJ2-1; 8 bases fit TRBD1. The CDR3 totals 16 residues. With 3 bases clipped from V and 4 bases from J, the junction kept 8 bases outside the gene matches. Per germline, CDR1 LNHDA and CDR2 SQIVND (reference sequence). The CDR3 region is CASSIYAGTGYNEQFF. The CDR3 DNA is TGTGCCAGTAGTATCTATGCCGGGACAGGATACAATGAGCAGTTCTTC.

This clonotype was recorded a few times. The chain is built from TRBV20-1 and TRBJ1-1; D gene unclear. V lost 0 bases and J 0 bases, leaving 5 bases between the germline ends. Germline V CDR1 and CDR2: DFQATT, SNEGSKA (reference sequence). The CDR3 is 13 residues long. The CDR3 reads CSARDRMNTEAFF. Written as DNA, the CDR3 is TGCAGTGCTAGAGATCGTATGAACACTGAAGCTTTCTTT.

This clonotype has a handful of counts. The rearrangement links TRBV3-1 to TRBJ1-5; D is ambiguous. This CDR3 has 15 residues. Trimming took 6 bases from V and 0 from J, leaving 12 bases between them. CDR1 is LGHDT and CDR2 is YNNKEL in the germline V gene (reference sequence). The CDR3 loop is CASSKDVGSNQPQHF. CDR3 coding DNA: TGTGCCAGCAGTAAAGATGTAGGTAGCAATCAGCCCCAGCATTTT.

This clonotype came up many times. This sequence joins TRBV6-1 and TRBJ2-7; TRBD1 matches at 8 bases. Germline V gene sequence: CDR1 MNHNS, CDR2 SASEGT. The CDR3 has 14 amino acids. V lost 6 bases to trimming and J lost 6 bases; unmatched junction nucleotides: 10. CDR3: CASSRTGTAGEQYF. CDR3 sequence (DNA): TGTGCCAGCAGCCGGACAGGGACAGCGGGCGAGCAGTACTTC.

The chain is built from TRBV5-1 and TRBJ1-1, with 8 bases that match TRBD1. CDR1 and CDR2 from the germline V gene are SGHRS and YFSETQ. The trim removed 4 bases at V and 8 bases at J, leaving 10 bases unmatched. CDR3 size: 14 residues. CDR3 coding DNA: TGCGCCAGCAGCCTACAGGGGGATGGCGTGGAAGCTTTCTTT. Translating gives CASSLQGDGVEAFF.

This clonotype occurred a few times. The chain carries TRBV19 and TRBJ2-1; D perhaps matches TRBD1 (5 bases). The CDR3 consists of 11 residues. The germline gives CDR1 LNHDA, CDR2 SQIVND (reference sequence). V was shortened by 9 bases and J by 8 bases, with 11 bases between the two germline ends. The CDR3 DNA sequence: TGTGCCAGCCGCATAGGGGATGAGCAGTTCTTC. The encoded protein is CASRIGDEQFF.

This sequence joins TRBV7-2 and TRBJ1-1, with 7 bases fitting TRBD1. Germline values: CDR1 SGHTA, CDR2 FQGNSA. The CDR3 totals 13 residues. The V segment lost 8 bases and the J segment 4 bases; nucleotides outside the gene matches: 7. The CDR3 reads CASSRGRATEAFF. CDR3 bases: TGTGCCAGCTCAAGGGGGCGAGCCACTGAAGCTTTCTTT.

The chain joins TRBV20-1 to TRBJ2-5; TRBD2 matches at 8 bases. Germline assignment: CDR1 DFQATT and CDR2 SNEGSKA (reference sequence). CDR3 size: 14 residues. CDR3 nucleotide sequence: TGCAGCGCCCAGCGGGAGTGGGGGCTAGAGACCCAGTACTTC. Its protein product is CSAQREWGLETQYF.